The clone carrying this T cell receptor beta chain was recorded a few times. The antigen is unknown. The CDR3 contains 14 residues. V shed 0 bases and J shed 3 bases, with 9 bases lying between them. The germline CDR1 and CDR2 sequences are SGHRS and YFSETQ. Genomic DNA provided the template from which TCR beta VDJ and CDR3 profiles were obtained. TCRdb called the reads again in MiXCR, with one record for every CDR3 protein. In the table there are 200,000 to 250,000 distinct CDR3 sequences, approximately 35% of which are singletons. The data belong to a study of CD8+CD57+ T cells in acquired aplastic anemia. Across the whole study: Sorted CD4+ and CD8+ cells yielded DNA averaging approximately 3 ug.

The study, taken as a whole, reports: Patients and controls were found to share around 30 CD8+ CDR3 sequences.

This chain joins TRBV5-1 and TRBJ1-1; D ambiguous. Sequencing used sorted CD4+, CD8+, or CD8+CD57+ T cells (not recorded which) from PBMCs. This TCR derives from a human donor in good health, serving as a control. This chain's CDR3 is CASSLGSPDTEAFF. The CDR3 bases are TGCGCCAGCAGCTTGGGAAGTCCCGACACTGAAGCTTTCTTT.